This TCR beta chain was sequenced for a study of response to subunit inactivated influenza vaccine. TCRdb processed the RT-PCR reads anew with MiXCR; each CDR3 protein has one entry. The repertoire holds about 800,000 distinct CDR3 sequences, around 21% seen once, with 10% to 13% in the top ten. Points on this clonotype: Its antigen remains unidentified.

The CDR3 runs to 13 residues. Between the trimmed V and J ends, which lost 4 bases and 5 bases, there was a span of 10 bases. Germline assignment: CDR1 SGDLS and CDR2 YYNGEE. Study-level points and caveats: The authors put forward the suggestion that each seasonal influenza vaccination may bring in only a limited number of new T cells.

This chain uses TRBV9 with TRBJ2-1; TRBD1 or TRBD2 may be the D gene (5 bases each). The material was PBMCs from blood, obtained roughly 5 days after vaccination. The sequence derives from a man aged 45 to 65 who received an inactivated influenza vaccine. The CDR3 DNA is TGTGCCAGCAGCACGGGACCCCACAATGAGCAGTTCTTC. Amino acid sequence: CASSTGPHNEQFF.